The entry below gives a single TCR beta chain sequence along with its context. Its cognate antigen is unknown. The genes are named according to mouse. The time point here: mouse harvest day 14 after allogeneic transplant. The graft held 10^6 splenic CD5+ T cells and 10^7 T-cell-depleted bone marrow cells. The sample belongs to a study of tissue T cells after allogeneic stem cell transplantation. Study results and limitations: Blood and spleen captured only part of the tissue TCR repertoire.

Here immunoSEQ multiplex PCR was the method, and the copy in TCRdb shows in-frame clones only, minus some. The sample holds thousands of clones, about 47% seen once. This TCR derives from a female BALB/c mouse given C57BL/6 T cells with graft-versus-host disease after an allogeneic hematopoietic cell transplant. Source material: gut tissue.

CDR3: CASGDAGGEDERLFF. The CDR3 bases that were read are TGTGCCAGCGGTGATGCGGGGGGGGAGGACGAAAGATTATTT. The J gene is TRBJ1-4, the V gene TRBV13-2; D is possibly TRBD1 (5 bases). The CDR3 extends 1 residue past the end of the read, so its final part is completed from the germline J gene. V shed 0 bases and J shed 6 bases, with 12 bases lying between them. The CDR3 length is 15 residues. Germline V lookup: CDR1 NNHNN, CDR2 SYGAGS (reference sequence).